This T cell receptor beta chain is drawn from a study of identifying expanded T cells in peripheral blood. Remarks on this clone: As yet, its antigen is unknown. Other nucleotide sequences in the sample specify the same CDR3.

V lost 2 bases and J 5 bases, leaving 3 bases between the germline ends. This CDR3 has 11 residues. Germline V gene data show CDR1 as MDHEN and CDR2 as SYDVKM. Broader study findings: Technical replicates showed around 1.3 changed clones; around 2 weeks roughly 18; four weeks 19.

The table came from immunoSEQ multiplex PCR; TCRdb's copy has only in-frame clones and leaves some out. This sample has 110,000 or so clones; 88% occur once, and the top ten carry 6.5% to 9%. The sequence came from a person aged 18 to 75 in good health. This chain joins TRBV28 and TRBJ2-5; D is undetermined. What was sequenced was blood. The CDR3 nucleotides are TGTGCCAGCAGTTTAGGCGAGACCCAGTACTTC. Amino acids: CASSLGETQYF.